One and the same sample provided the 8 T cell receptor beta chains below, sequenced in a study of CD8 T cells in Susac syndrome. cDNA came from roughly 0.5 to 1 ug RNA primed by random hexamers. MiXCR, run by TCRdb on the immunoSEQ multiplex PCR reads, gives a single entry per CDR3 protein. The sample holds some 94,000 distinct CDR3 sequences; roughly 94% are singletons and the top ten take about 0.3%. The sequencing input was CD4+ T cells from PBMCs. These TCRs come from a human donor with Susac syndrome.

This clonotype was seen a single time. This CDR3 reads CASSFRGSWEGYTF. Here the CDR3 DNA reads TGTGCCAGCAGTTTTAGGGGCTCGTGGGAAGGCTACACCTTC. V usage is TRBV27 and J usage is TRBJ1-2; D is possibly TRBD1 (5 bases). This CDR3 region has 14 residues. V shed 3 bases and J shed 8 bases, with 16 bases lying between them. Per the germline V gene, CDR1 is MNHEY and CDR2 is SMNVEV (reference sequence).

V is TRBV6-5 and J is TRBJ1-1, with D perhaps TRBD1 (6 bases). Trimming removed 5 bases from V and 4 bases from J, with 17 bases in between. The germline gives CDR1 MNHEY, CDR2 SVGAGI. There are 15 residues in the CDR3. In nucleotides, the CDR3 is TGTGCCAGCAGTCGGTCTTTTACAGGGACCACTGAAGCTTTCTTT. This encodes CASSRSFTGTTEAFF.

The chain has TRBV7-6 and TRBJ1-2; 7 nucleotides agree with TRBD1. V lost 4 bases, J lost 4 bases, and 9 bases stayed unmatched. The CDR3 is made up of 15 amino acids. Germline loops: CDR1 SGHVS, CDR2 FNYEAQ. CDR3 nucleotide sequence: TGTGCCAGCAGCTGGTACAGGGGTGATACCTATGGCTACACCTTC. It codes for CASSWYRGDTYGYTF.

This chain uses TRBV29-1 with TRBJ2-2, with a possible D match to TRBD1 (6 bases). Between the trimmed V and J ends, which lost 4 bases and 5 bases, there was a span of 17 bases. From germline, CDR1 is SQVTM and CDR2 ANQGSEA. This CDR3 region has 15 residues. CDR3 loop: CSVARQAGNTGELFF. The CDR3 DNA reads TGCAGCGTTGCACGACAGGCCGGAAATACCGGGGAGCTGTTTTTT.

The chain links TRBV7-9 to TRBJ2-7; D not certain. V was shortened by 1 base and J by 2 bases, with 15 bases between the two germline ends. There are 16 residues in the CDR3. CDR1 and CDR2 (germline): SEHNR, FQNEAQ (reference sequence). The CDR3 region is CASSLVSGRNPYEQYF. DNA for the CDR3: TGTGCCAGCAGCTTAGTGTCTGGCAGGAACCCCTACGAGCAGTACTTC.

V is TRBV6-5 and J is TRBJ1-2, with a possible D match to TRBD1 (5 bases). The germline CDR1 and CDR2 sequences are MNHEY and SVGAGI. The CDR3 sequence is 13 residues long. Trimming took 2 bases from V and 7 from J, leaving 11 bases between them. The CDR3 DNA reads TGTGCCAGCAGTTACCGGCAGGGTGGTGGCTACACCTTC. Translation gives CASSYRQGGGYTF.

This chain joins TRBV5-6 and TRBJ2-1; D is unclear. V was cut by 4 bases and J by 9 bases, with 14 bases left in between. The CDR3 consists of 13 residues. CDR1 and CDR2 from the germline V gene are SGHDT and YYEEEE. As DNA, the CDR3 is TGTGCCAGCAGCCACGCTAGTGCTACTGAGCAGTTCTTC. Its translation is CASSHASATEQFF.

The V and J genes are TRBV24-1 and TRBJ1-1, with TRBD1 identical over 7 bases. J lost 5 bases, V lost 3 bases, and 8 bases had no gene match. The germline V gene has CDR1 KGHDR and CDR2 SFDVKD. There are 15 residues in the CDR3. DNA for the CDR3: TGTGCCACCAGTGATGAGGGGGCTGGGAGAACTGAAGCTTTCTTT. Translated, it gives CATSDEGAGRTEAFF.